The 7 T cell receptor beta chains listed next were all sequenced from one sample in a study of tumor and adjacent non-tumor tissue in lung cancer. The template was RNA from unsorted bulk tissue. The normal lung tissue was taken more than 3 cm from the tumor edge. A modified ARM-PCR protocol with three rounds of nested PCR amplified TCRbeta. TCRdb reprocessed the multiplex PCR reads with MiXCR, giving one entry per CDR3 protein. The data show about 67,000 distinct CDR3 sequences, 65% to 80% seen once. Sequenced sample: distant non-tumor lung tissue. These receptors were taken from a man aged 55 to 69 with non-small cell lung cancer.

The V call is TRBV10-3, the J call TRBJ2-1; TRBD1 is a possible D gene (5 bases). V lost 4 bases to trimming and J lost 10 bases, with 11 bases between them. CDR1 ENHRY and CDR2 SYGVKD come from the germline V gene. CDR3 length: 12 residues. This CDR3 reads CAISGGAGEQFF. The CDR3 nucleotides are TGTGCCATCAGTGGTGGGGCTGGAGAGCAGTTCTTC.

This chain uses TRBV10-3 with TRBJ2-1; the match to TRBD2 covers 7 bases. Germline V gene data show CDR1 as ENHRY and CDR2 as SYGVKD. The CDR3 extends over 13 amino acids. The CDR3 DNA follows: TGTGTCCTCAATGCGGGAGTGGCGGGTGAGCAGTTCTTC. It yields the protein CVLNAGVAGEQFF.

This chain links TRBV2 with TRBJ1-4, with 8 bases aligning to TRBD1. V lost 2 bases and J lost 3; bases outside the gene matches: 2. The CDR3 runs to 15 residues. Germline V gives CDR1 SNHLY, CDR2 FYNNEI. DNA for the CDR3: TGTGCCAGCAGTGAATTCAGGGGGCCTAATGAAAAACTGTTTTTT. Protein sequence: CASSEFRGPNEKLFF.

As concerns this clonotype: One end of the junction fails to match germline, which may point to a read error. The chain combines TRBV11-2 with TRBJ2-1; D is ambiguous. The CDR3 is made up of 14 amino acids. Germline V gives CDR1 SGHAT, CDR2 FQNNGV. The CDR3 region has the DNA TGTGCCTGCAGCTTTGGCAGTGCCGACAATGAGCAGTTCTTC. Translation gives CACSFGSADNEQFF.

To note about this clonotype: A read error may produce the germline difference seen at one junction end. The chain recombines TRBV13 with TRBJ2-1, with TRBD2 matching 7 bases. In germline, CDR1 is PRHDT, CDR2 FYEKMQ (reference sequence). This CDR3 spans 16 amino acids. In DNA, the CDR3 is TGTGCCAGTAGCTTAGTTGGTAGCGGGCTTCACAATGAGCAGTTCTTC. This codes for CASSLVGSGLHNEQFF.

Comment on this clonotype: The junction does not match germline at one end; this may be a read error. The V call is TRBV5-4, the J call TRBJ2-7; 7 bases line up with TRBD2. CDR1 and CDR2 (germline): SGHNT, YYREEE (reference sequence). This CDR3 is 13 amino acids long. The CDR3 protein is CASSSAGAHELYF. The CDR3 nucleotides read TGTGCCAGCAGCTCTGCGGGAGCTCACGAGCTGTACTTC.

The CDR3 DNA sequence: TGTGCCAACAGTCATAACTGGTATAATTCACCCCTCCACTTT. Translating gives CANSHNWYNSPLHF. The V call is TRBV5-6, the J call TRBJ1-6, with D unclear. This CDR3 comprises 14 residues. Trimming took off 9 bases at V and 4 bases at J, with 14 bases between the two ends. CDR1 and CDR2 from the germline V gene are SGHDT and YYEEEE.